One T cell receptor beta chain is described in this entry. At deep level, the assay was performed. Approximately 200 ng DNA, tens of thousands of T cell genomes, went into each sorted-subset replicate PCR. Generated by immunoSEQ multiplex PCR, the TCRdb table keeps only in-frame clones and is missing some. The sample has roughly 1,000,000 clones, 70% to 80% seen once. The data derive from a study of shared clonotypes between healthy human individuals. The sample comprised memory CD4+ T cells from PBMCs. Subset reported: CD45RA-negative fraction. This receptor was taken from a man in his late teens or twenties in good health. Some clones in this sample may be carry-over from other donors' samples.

CDR3 sequence (DNA): TGTGCCATCAGGGCGGCCACACAAGAGACCCAGTACTTC. Translating it yields CAIRAATQETQYF. The chain joins TRBV10-3 to TRBJ2-5; D uncertain. Germline CDR1 is ENHRY and CDR2 is SYGVKD. This CDR3 spans 13 amino acids. The ends were cut back, 6 bases at V and 2 bases at J, with 10 bases in the middle.